This record covers a single T cell receptor (beta chain). The antigen it recognizes is unknown. No base quality values were provided; no much bigger clone lies one nucleotide off. This record belongs to a study of blood T cell repertoires in COVID-19 (dated by TCRdb to about 2020). About the investigation overall: Samples from collaborators originated in the United States, Italy and Spain and spanned both the acute and convalescent phases of COVID-19. Samples came from the ongoing ImmuneRACE study (first 160 participants) plus 1,254 subjects from 6 global collaborators. Nearly every sample came with metadata listing a de-identified subject ID, COVID-19 status, age in years and sex. The dataset comprised deeply sampled blood TCRbeta repertoires from subjects exposed to, actively infected with, or recovered from COVID-19. The prospective study material was composed of cDNA or gDNA derived from T cells, B-cell-depleted T cells, or PBMCs. HLA class I and class II types, where available, came from metadata supplied by the sample provider rather than from assay-based typing. A freely available public database, intended as a resource for researchers studying the immune response to SARS-CoV-2, is where the repertoires were released.

TCRbeta CDR3 regions were amplified from genomic DNA by means of the immunoSEQ Assay, a bias-controlled multiplex PCR. As for the authors' bioinformatics: The number of nucleated cells in each sample was estimated by amplification of reference gene primers within the assay. To quantify the absolute abundance of each unique TCRbeta CDR3 rearrangement, sequence reads were collapsed and filtered. For each sample, productive Simpson clonality was calculated by taking the square root of Simpson's diversity index across productive rearrangements. TCRdb's version of the immuneACCESS table is confined to in-frame rearrangements and falls short of the full clone set. An unresolved V gene accounts for under half of the shortfall where checked; the remainder is of unknown origin. Clone size and V and J calls were adopted from that table, with D and trimming inferred from the DNA. Across this sample there are tens of thousands of clones, with 80% to 85% seen only once. The leading ten clones occupy around 10% of the sample.

Unmatched junction bases come to 15, with V trimmed by 2 bases and J by 4 bases. The CDR3 runs 19 residues from the cysteine to the phenylalanine. This entry keeps only the CDR3 DNA: 57 bases, framed from base 1. The germline V gene encodes CDR1 MNHNS and CDR2 SASEGT. Results and caveats for the whole study, not just this receptor: How much clinical and demographic metadata was included differed by source and by participant, and the metadata was provided uncurated.

One collaborating source in Seattle enrolled patients while the patients were actively infected and followed the patients over time throughout the course of disease. The collaborating institutions used their own protocols to collect whole blood in K2EDTA tubes. Collaborator samples were shipped for TCRbeta analysis as frozen whole blood, isolated PBMCs, or DNA extracted from either sample type. Sequencing was performed on peripheral blood. This clonotype was sampled from a man of 80 years or more with COVID-19, enrolled during active disease. This chain joins TRBV6-1 to TRBJ1-5, with TRBD1 identical over 9 junction bases. Read as DNA, the sequence is TGTGCCAGCAGTGAAAGGTTGGGACAGGGTTCCGGTCGGAATCAGCCCCAGCATTTT. This translates into CASSERLGQGSGRNQPQHF.